This T cell receptor beta chain derives from a study of OX40 agonist ivuxolimab in advanced cancers. Study as a whole: Among those enrolled, mean age was about 60 years (range about 23 to 90) and 75% to 85% were male. Study conclusions and caveats: At 0.1 to 3.0 mg/kg, clonal expansion of CD4+ and CD8+ blood T cells had occurred by week 6.

The CDR3 has 13 residues. The V gene lost 7 bases and the J gene lost 2 bases, with 8 bases spanning the gap. Germline V gives CDR1 SNHLY, CDR2 FYNNEI. Worth noting for this clone: Its antigen remains unknown.

Assay used: immunoSEQ multiplex PCR; TCRdb lists only in-frame clones, some missing. The sample lists 50,000 to 70,000 clones; around four fifths were seen once. The genes are TRBV2 and TRBJ2-2; D gene unclear. This specimen was CD4+ or CD8+ T cells sorted from blood, taken in a trial of the OX40 agonist ivuxolimab. The sequence came from an adult with an advanced solid tumor such as melanoma, head and neck, liver or kidney cancer. CDR3 amino acids: CASMASNTGELFF. In nucleotides, the CDR3 is TGTGCCAGCATGGCCTCTAACACCGGGGAGCTGTTTTTT.